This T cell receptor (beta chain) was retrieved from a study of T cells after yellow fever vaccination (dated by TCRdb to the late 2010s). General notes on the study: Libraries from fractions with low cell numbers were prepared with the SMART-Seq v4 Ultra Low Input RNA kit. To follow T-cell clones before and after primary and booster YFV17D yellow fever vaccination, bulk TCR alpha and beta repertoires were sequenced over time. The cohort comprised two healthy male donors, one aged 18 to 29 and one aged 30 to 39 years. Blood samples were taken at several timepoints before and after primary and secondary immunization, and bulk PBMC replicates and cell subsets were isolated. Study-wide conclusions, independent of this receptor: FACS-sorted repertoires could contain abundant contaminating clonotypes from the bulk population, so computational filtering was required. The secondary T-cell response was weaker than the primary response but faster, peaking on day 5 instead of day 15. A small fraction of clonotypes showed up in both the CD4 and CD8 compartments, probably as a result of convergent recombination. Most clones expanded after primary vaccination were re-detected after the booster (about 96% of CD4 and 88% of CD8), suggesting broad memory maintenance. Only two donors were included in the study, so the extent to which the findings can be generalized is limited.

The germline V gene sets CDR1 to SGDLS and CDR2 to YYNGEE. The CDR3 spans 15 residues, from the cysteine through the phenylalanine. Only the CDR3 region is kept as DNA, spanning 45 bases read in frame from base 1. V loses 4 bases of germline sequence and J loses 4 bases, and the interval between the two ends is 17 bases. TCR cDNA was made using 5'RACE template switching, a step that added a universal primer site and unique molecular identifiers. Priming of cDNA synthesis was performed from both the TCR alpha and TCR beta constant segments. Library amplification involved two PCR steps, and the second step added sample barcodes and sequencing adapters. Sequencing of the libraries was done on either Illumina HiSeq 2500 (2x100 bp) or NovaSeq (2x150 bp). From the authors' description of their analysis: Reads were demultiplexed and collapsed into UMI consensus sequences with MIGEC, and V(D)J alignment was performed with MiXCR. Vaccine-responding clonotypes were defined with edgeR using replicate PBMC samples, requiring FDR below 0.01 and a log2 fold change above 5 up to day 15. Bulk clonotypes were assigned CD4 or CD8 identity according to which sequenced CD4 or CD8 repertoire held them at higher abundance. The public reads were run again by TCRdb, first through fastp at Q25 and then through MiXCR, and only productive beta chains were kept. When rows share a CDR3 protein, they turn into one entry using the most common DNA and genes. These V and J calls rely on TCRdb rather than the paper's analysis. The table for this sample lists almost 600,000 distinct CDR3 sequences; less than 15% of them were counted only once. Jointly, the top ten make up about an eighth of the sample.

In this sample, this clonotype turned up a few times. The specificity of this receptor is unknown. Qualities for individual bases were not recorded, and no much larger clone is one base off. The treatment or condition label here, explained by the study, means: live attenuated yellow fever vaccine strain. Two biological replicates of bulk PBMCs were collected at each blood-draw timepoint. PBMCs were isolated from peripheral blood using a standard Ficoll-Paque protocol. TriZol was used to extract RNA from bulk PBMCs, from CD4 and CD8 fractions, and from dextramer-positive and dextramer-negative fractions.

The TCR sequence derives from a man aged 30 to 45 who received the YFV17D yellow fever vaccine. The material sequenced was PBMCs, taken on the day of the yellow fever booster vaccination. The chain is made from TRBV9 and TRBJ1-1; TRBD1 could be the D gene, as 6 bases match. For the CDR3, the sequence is CASSRVGGKVTEAFF. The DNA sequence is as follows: TGTGCCAGCAGCAGGGTAGGGGGGAAGGTCACTGAAGCTTTCTTT.